The present entry profiles one TCR beta chain with its context. These data come from a study of OX40 agonist ivuxolimab in advanced cancers. Assay: immunoSEQ multiplex PCR; the TCRdb copy retains only in-frame clones and omits some. The table has 13,000 or so clones, more than 70% seen once. The TCR was taken from an adult with an advanced solid tumor such as melanoma, head and neck, liver or kidney cancer. Here the sequenced sample was CD4+ or CD8+ T cells sorted from blood, taken in a trial of the OX40 agonist ivuxolimab.

The chain's CDR3 is CASSQDIQGAEGNTIYF. The DNA for the CDR3 is TGCGCCAGCAGCCAAGATATACAGGGGGCAGAAGGAAACACCATATATTTT. The chain couples TRBV4-1 to TRBJ1-3; 9 bases fit TRBD1. The germline V gene has CDR1 MGHRA and CDR2 YSYEKL. The V gene end was trimmed by 0 bases and the J gene end by 4 bases; junction bases not matched to a gene: 7. The CDR3 extends over 17 amino acids.